The next 20 T cell receptor beta chains were all read from a single sample in a study of shared clonotypes between healthy human individuals. Clones were read by immunoSEQ multiplex PCR, and TCRdb kept only the in-frame ones, dropping some. The sample has millions of clones; about 95% are singletons. As defined, naive CD8 cells were CD45RO-negative and positively selected for CCR7, with terminally differentiated effector memory CD45RA+ cells excluded. The specimen sequenced was naive CD8+ T cells sorted from blood. All receptors come from a man aged 18-30 years in good health.

V usage is TRBV7-2 and J usage is TRBJ2-2; the D is unclear. Germline CDR1 reads SGHTA; CDR2 reads FQGNSA. The V end lost 3 bases, the J end lost 6 bases, and 11 bases lay between the germline ends. This CDR3 has 14 residues. This CDR3 is CASSFSASSGELFF. The CDR3 bases are TGTGCCAGCAGCTTTTCGGCGTCTTCCGGGGAGCTGTTTTTT.

The chain combines TRBV5-6 with TRBJ2-7, with 10 bases that match TRBD1. From germline, CDR1 is SGHDT and CDR2 YYEEEE. The CDR3 spans 16 residues. The V gene end was trimmed by 4 bases and the J gene end by 2 bases; junction bases not matched to a gene: 9. The CDR3 reads CASSVSGTGETYEQYF. CDR3 coding DNA: TGTGCCAGCAGCGTGTCCGGGACAGGGGAAACCTACGAGCAGTACTTC. Variable domain in full (rest from reference TRBV5-6 and TRBJ2-7): DAGVTQSPTHLIKTRGQQVTLRCSPKSGHDTVSWYQQALGQGPQFIFQYYEEEERQRGNFPDRFSGHQFPNYSSELNVNALLLGDSALYLCASSVSGTGETYEQYFGPGTRLTVT.

This rearrangement joins TRBV4-1 to TRBJ2-7; D tentatively reads TRBD1 or TRBD2 (5 bases each). Trimming cost V 4 bases and J 3 bases, with 19 bases left between them. The germline gives CDR1 MGHRA, CDR2 YSYEKL. This CDR3 is 16 amino acids long. The chain's CDR3 is CASSLGTDNYGYEQYF. As DNA, the CDR3 is TGCGCCAGCAGCCTCGGGACCGATAATTATGGCTACGAGCAGTACTTC.

The chain links TRBV9 to TRBJ1-2; D is unresolved. The CDR3 is made up of 14 amino acids. Trimming took 1 base from V and 4 from J, leaving 11 bases between them. CDR1 is SGDLS, CDR2 YYNGEE, per germline. This CDR3 reads CASSVHGLGYGYTF. The CDR3 nucleotides are TGTGCCAGCAGCGTACATGGGCTTGGCTATGGCTACACCTTC.

This chain connects TRBV7-9 to TRBJ2-1, with TRBD1 identical over 9 bases. The CDR3 has 17 residues. V lost 5 bases and J lost 7; bases outside the gene matches: 15. CDR1 and CDR2 (germline): SEHNR, FQNEAQ (reference sequence). This CDR3 is CASSPPNGRTGANEQFF. The DNA for the CDR3 is TGTGCCAGCAGCCCCCCAAACGGGCGGACAGGGGCGAATGAGCAGTTCTTC.

J is TRBJ2-1 and V is TRBV5-1; D is perhaps TRBD2 (6 bases). The CDR3 totals 15 residues. Germline lookup yields CDR1 SGHRS and CDR2 YFSETQ. Trimming left V 1 base short and J 4 bases short, with 12 bases between. CDR3 sequence: CASSLSSGLYNEQFF. CDR3 nucleotide sequence: TGCGCCAGCAGCTTGTCAAGCGGGTTGTACAATGAGCAGTTCTTC.

This chain links TRBV7-6 with TRBJ2-5; 8 nucleotides align to TRBD2. Germline-derived CDR1 and CDR2 are SGHVS and FNYEAQ. V gave up 3 bases and J gave up 4 bases; unmatched junction bases: 1. The CDR3 contains 13 residues. CDR3 DNA sequence: TGTGCCAGCAGCTTCGGGGGGGTAGAGACCCAGTACTTC. This sequence encodes CASSFGGVETQYF.

The CDR3 coding sequence is TGTGCCAGCAGCGAGACAGACGGAGGTGAAGCTTTCTTT. Translation: CASSETDGGEAFF. This sequence joins TRBV9 and TRBJ1-1; the D gene is possibly TRBD1 (5 bases). Germline values: CDR1 SGDLS, CDR2 YYNGEE. The CDR3 is 13 amino acids. Trimming shortened V by 3 bases and J by 7 bases, and 13 bases separated the two germline ends.

V usage is TRBV7-9 and J usage is TRBJ1-3; maybe TRBD1 (6 bases). The CDR3 is 14 residues long. V was pared by 3 bases and J by 2 bases, with 8 bases between. The germline V gene has CDR1 SEHNR and CDR2 FQNEAQ (reference sequence). DNA of the CDR3: TGTGCCAGCAGCTTCCCAGGGGCTGGAAACACCATATATTTT. It translates to CASSFPGAGNTIYF.

The chain couples TRBV27 to TRBJ2-1; D is possibly TRBD2 (6 bases). Germline values: CDR1 MNHEY, CDR2 SMNVEV (reference sequence). The ends were cut back, 4 bases at V and 8 bases at J, with 15 bases in the middle. The CDR3 covers 14 residues. In nucleotides, the CDR3 is TGTGCCAGCAGTTCCCGGGACTTTCCCCATGAGCAGTTCTTC. Translated: CASSSRDFPHEQFF.

V usage is TRBV2 and J usage is TRBJ2-5; 10 bases map to TRBD1. CDR3 length: 16 residues. The ends lost 6 bases at V and 2 bases at J; junction bases unmatched: 9. From germline, CDR1 is SNHLY and CDR2 FYNNEI. The CDR3 DNA sequence: TGTGCCAGCAGCAAAGACAGGGGGCGCGGGCAAGAGACCCAGTACTTC. This gives the protein CASSKDRGRGQETQYF. Looking up the rest from reference TRBV2 and TRBJ2-5 gives the full variable domain: EPEVTQTPSHQVTQMGQEVILRCVPISNHLYFYWYRQILGQKVEFLVSFYNNEISEKSEIFDDQFSVERPDGSNFTLKIRSTKLEDSAMYFCASSKDRGRGQETQYFGPGTRLLVL.

The rearrangement uses TRBV5-6 and TRBJ1-2; no definite D call. With 0 bases removed from V and 4 bases from J, the gap between germline ends came to 7 bases. Germline V gives CDR1 SGHDT, CDR2 YYEEEE. This CDR3 is built from 13 residues. The CDR3 DNA sequence: TGTGCCAGCAGCTTGGAGGGTCCCTATGGCTACACCTTC. Translation: CASSLEGPYGYTF.

The chain employs TRBV5-1 and TRBJ2-1, with TRBD2 matching 8 bases. The CDR3 is 15 amino acids. V lost 4 bases to trimming and J lost 5 bases; unmatched junction nucleotides: 8. The germline V gene has CDR1 SGHRS and CDR2 YFSETQ. CDR3 nucleotide sequence: TGCGCCAGCAGCCATACTAGCGGTAGAGACAATGAGCAGTTCTTC. Encoded protein: CASSHTSGRDNEQFF.

V gene TRBV28 combines with J gene TRBJ2-7, with 9 bases fitting TRBD1. From germline, CDR1 is MDHEN and CDR2 SYDVKM. With 7 bases clipped from V and 1 base from J, the junction kept 5 bases outside the gene matches. The length of the CDR3 is 14 residues. CDR3 in DNA: TGTGCCAGCAATCAACAGGGGGCTTCCTACGAGCAGTACTTC. Encoded protein: CASNQQGASYEQYF.

About this clone itself: This specimen includes other DNA sequences encoding the same CDR3. This rearrangement joins TRBV5-1 to TRBJ1-1; a possible D gene is TRBD1 (6 bases). The CDR3 is 14 residues long. Trimming took off 4 bases at V and 0 bases at J, with 10 bases between the two ends. In germline, CDR1 is SGHRS, CDR2 YFSETQ. The CDR3 DNA follows: TGCGCCAGCAGCCCCGGGACACTGAACACTGAAGCTTTCTTT. This sequence encodes CASSPGTLNTEAFF.

Comments on this clone: In the same sample, other DNA sequences code for this CDR3. The V gene is TRBV28, the J gene TRBJ2-7; TRBD1 aligns across 8 bases. The germline V gene encodes CDR1 MDHEN and CDR2 SYDVKM. The CDR3 has 13 amino acids. The trim removed 5 bases at V and 4 bases at J, leaving 4 bases unmatched. The CDR3 region has the DNA TGTGCCAGCAGTCTGGGACAGGTATACGAGCAGTACTTC. Translation: CASSLGQVYEQYF.

This chain links TRBV9 with TRBJ2-7, with unresolved D. Trimming removed 0 bases from V and 3 bases from J, with 1 base in between. Germline CDR1 is SGDLS and CDR2 is YYNGEE. The CDR3 has 11 amino acids. The CDR3 DNA follows: TGTGCCAGCAGCGTAGTCTACGAGCAGTACTTC. This encodes CASSVVYEQYF.

CDR3 nucleotide sequence: TGTGCCTGGAGTGCCCGGGACAGGGGGCGGCCAGATACGCAGTATTTT. This sequence encodes CAWSARDRGRPDTQYF. This chain joins TRBV30 and TRBJ2-3; 12 bases match TRBD1. With 1 base clipped from V and 4 bases from J, the junction kept 6 bases outside the gene matches. This CDR3 region has 16 residues. Germline V gene data show CDR1 as GTSNPN and CDR2 as SVGIG (reference sequence).

CDR3 loop: CASSLEYGGGPSDTQYF. CDR3 DNA sequence: TGTGCCAGCAGCTTAGAATATGGCGGGGGCCCGTCAGATACGCAGTATTTT. The V and J genes are TRBV11-3 and TRBJ2-3; D possibly corresponds to TRBD2 (7 bases). Trimming cost V 0 bases and J 4 bases, with 17 bases left between them. This CDR3 is built from 17 residues. CDR1 is SGHNT and CDR2 is YENEEA in the germline V gene.

The V and J genes are TRBV25-1 and TRBJ2-7; 8 bases align to TRBD1. Germline assignment: CDR1 MGHDK and CDR2 SYGVNS. V was pared by 0 bases and J by 1 base, with 2 bases of the junction left unmatched. This CDR3 has 15 amino acids. The CDR3 is CASSEYRTGSYEQYF. The CDR3 coding sequence is TGTGCCAGCAGTGAATACAGGACAGGGTCCTACGAGCAGTACTTC.